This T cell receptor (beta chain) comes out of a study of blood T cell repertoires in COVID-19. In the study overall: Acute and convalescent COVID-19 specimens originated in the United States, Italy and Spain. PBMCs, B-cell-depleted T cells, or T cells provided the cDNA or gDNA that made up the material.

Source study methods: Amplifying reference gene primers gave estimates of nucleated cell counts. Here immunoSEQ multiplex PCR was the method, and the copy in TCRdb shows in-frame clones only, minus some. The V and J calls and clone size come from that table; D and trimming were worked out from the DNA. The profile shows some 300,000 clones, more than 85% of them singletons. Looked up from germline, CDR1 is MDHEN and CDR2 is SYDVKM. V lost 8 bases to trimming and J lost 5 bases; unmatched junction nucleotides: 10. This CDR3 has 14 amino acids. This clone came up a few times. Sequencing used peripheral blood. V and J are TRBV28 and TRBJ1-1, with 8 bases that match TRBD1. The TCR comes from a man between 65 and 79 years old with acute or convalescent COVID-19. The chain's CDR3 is CASALTGVRTEAFF. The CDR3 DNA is TGTGCCAGCGCGCTGACAGGGGTAAGAACTGAAGCTTTCTTT.